The following is a TCR beta chain sequence with its context. Original analysis: Researchers report that nucleated cell counts were estimated from reference gene primer amplification. Sequencing was performed with immunoSEQ multiplex PCR; in TCRdb, only in-frame clones are kept and a portion is missing. V, J and clone size are taken as reported in that table, and D and trimming were inferred from the DNA itself. The sample contains about 280,000 clones, approximately 85% of which appear only once. The data derive from a study of blood T cell repertoires in COVID-19. About the research overall: Sites in the United States, Italy and Spain provided acute and convalescent COVID-19 samples. Sources were T cells, B-cell-depleted T cells, or PBMCs; the material itself was cDNA or gDNA.

From germline, CDR1 is LGHDT and CDR2 YNNKEL (reference sequence). CDR3 length: 14 amino acids. J was trimmed by 3 bases and V by 6 bases; bases with no gene match: 5. The chain carries TRBV3-1 (or the pseudogene TRBV3-2) and TRBJ2-7; 10 positions match TRBD2. The sequenced sample was peripheral blood. This receptor was identified in a middle-aged man with active or convalescent COVID-19. CDR3 in DNA: TGTGCCAGCAGTTGGCTAGCGGGAGACTACGAGCAGTACTTC. This encodes CASSWLAGDYEQYF.